Following are 15 T cell receptor beta chains from one sample sequenced in a study of blood T cell repertoires in COVID-19. Profiling relied on immunoSEQ multiplex PCR, and the TCRdb table lists in-frame clones only, not all of them. Of tens of thousands of clones listed, 65% to 90% are singletons. The sequencing sample was made of peripheral blood. All receptors come from a man aged 70 or older with active or convalescent COVID-19.

This rearrangement joins TRBV12-3 or TRBV12-4 to TRBJ2-1; 9 bases match TRBD2. V trimming: 7 bases; J trimming: 7 bases; junction bases outside the gene matches: 5. This CDR3 comprises 13 residues. The CDR3 nucleotides read TGTGCCAGCAAGGGGAGCGGGAGGAATGAGCAGTTCTTC. This encodes CASKGSGRNEQFF.

In this sample, this clone turned up a few times. The chain recombines TRBV6-2 or TRBV6-3 with TRBJ1-2; D not resolved. The CDR3 is 15 residues long. Per germline, CDR1 MNHEY and CDR2 SVGEGT. V lost 2 bases and J 4 bases, leaving 14 bases between the germline ends. Here the CDR3 reads CASSYAPGYGYGYTF. In DNA, the CDR3 is TGTGCCAGCAGTTACGCTCCGGGGTACGGCTATGGCTACACCTTC.

The chain has TRBV10-3 and TRBJ2-7, with a tentative D call TRBD1 (6 bases). This CDR3 comprises 12 residues. Germline CDR1 and CDR2: ENHRY and SYGVKD. V lost 5 bases and J lost 3, with 8 bases in between. The CDR3 nucleotides read TGTGCCATCAGTCAACAGGGCTACGAGCAGTACTTC. Its translation is CAISQQGYEQYF.

The chain couples TRBV5-4 to TRBJ1-1; D is ambiguous. Trimming stripped 0 bases from V and 0 bases from J, with 9 bases between. The CDR3 is made up of 15 amino acids. The germline V gene has CDR1 SGHNT and CDR2 YYREEE (reference sequence). This chain's CDR3 is CASSLAWGVNTEAFF. The CDR3 DNA is TGTGCCAGCAGCTTGGCCTGGGGAGTGAACACTGAAGCTTTCTTT.

This chain links TRBV28 with TRBJ2-5, with 8 bases fitting TRBD2. V lost 1 base, J lost 5 bases, and 6 bases stayed unmatched. This CDR3 comprises 15 residues. From germline, CDR1 is MDHEN and CDR2 SYDVKM. The CDR3 loop reads CASSLYSGSRETQYF. The CDR3 DNA follows: TGTGCCAGCAGTTTATACAGCGGGAGTCGGGAGACCCAGTACTTC.

The rearrangement uses TRBV5-1 and TRBJ2-7, with TRBD2 as a possible D gene (7 bases). The CDR3 is 15 amino acids. V lost 6 bases and J 1 base, leaving 17 bases between the germline ends. Germline-derived CDR1 and CDR2 are SGHRS and YFSETQ. CDR3 coding DNA: TGCGCCAGCATCGCGGGGGCAGGGGAGTCCTACGAGCAGTACTTC. Residues: CASIAGAGESYEQYF.

This clone was seen just once. The chain combines TRBV27 with TRBJ1-2; 8 bases align to TRBD1. V trimming: 4 bases; J trimming: 8 bases; junction bases outside the gene matches: 9. The CDR3 contains 14 residues. Germline CDR1 MNHEY, CDR2 SMNVEV (reference sequence). As DNA, the CDR3 is TGTGCCAGCAGTTCGTATCAGGGGGCGAGGGGCTACACCTTC. This codes for CASSSYQGARGYTF.

This sequence joins TRBV3-1 (or the pseudogene TRBV3-2) and TRBJ2-7; TRBD2 agrees at 13 bases. Trimming removed 4 bases from V and 5 bases from J; junction bases left unmatched: 2. This CDR3 comprises 14 residues. The germline CDR1 and CDR2 sequences are LGHDT and YNNKEL (reference sequence). As DNA, the CDR3 is TGTGCCAGCAGCCGGGGGACTAGCGGGAACGAGCAGTACTTC. It yields the protein CASSRGTSGNEQYF.

The chain combines TRBV6-2 or TRBV6-3 with TRBJ1-6, with 7 bases fitting TRBD1. The CDR3 has 18 amino acids. Germline CDR1 MNHEY, CDR2 SVGEGT. V lost 2 bases to trimming and J lost 10 bases; unmatched junction nucleotides: 17. CDR3 in amino acids: CASSYGPVRQGRRSPLHF. CDR3 bases: TGTGCCAGCAGTTACGGACCTGTGAGACAGGGAAGAAGGTCACCCCTCCACTTT.

The genes are TRBV5-1 and TRBJ2-5, with unresolved D. CDR3 size: 14 residues. V lost 2 bases, J lost 4 bases, and 12 bases lay in between. CDR1 and CDR2 (germline): SGHRS, YFSETQ. The CDR3 here is CASSFGPTGETQYF. CDR3 sequence (DNA): TGCGCCAGCAGCTTTGGCCCGACGGGAGAGACCCAGTACTTC.

The rearrangement joins TRBV19 to TRBJ1-5; D remains unclear. The CDR3 has 16 amino acids. The V end was cut by 5 bases, the J end by 5 bases, with 19 bases between. CDR1 is LNHDA, CDR2 SQIVND, per germline (reference sequence). CDR3 amino acids: CASSSAGRVGYQPQHF. For the CDR3, the DNA is TGTGCCAGTAGTTCGGCGGGTCGGGTAGGCTATCAGCCCCAGCATTTT.

V gene TRBV3-1 (or the pseudogene TRBV3-2) combines with J gene TRBJ1-1, with no clear D. V lost 1 base and J lost 7, with 10 bases in between. Germline CDR1 reads LGHDT; CDR2 reads YNNKEL (reference sequence). This CDR3 comprises 13 residues. CDR3 sequence: CASSQVYGNEAFF. The CDR3 DNA sequence: TGTGCCAGCAGCCAAGTATACGGTAATGAAGCTTTCTTT.

This clone was observed once. The rearrangement joins TRBV3-1 (or the pseudogene TRBV3-2) to TRBJ1-2, with 10 bases matching TRBD1. The CDR3 contains 14 residues. The junction had 4 bases not matched to a gene; V was cut back by 2 bases and J by 7 bases. Germline CDR1 and CDR2: LGHDT and YNNKEL (reference sequence). As DNA, the CDR3 is TGTGCCAGCAGCCAACCGGGACAGGGGTCTGGCTACACCTTC. As protein: CASSQPGQGSGYTF.

The chain has TRBV7-2 and TRBJ1-4, with D unresolved. The CDR3 sequence is 16 residues long. Trimming shortened V by 1 base and J by 8 bases, and 17 bases separated the two germline ends. The germline V gene has CDR1 SGHTA and CDR2 FQGNSA. CDR3 sequence: CASSLGWSRADEKLFF. CDR3 DNA sequence: TGTGCCAGCAGCTTAGGATGGTCGAGGGCGGACGAAAAACTGTTTTTT. Full variable domain (outside the CDR3, taken from reference TRBV7-2 and TRBJ1-4): GAGVSQSPSNKVTEKGKDVELRCDPISGHTALYWYRQSLGQGLEFLIYFQGNSAPDKSGLPSDRFSAERTGGSVSTLTIQRTQQEDSAVYLCASSLGWSRADEKLFFGSGTQLSVL.

Worth noting for this clone: The junction does not match germline at one end; this may be a read error. The rearrangement links TRBV11-3 to TRBJ1-1, with D possibly TRBD1 on 5 matching bases. The CDR3 spans 14 residues. CDR1 is SGHNT, CDR2 YENEEA, per germline. The CDR3 DNA reads TGTGCCAGCAGCTTATCGGGGGTGAATACTGAAGCTTTCTTT. Translated, it gives CASSLSGVNTEAFF.